This TCR beta chain was retrieved from a study of early T cells in non-severe SARS-CoV-2 infection. Study details: RNA in bulk from unsorted whole blood was sequenced, and chains were unpaired. Overall study results and limits: Anti-spike CD8 specificities were favored by VDJdb matching, whose results missed private and CD4 specificities.

Attachment of unique molecular identifiers to individual cDNA molecules was performed. TCRdb analysed the 5' RACE reads with MiXCR anew, one entry per CDR3 protein. The top ten hold 12% of the sample, which has 25,000 to 30,000 distinct CDR3 sequences, about 4.6% seen once. The CDR3 consists of 15 residues. V shed 0 bases, J shed 5 bases, and the junction held 5 bases outside the gene matches. The germline V gene has CDR1 LNHNV and CDR2 YYDKDF (reference sequence). This clonotype was seen a few times. Its antigen is unidentified. This clonotype was sampled from an adult who was a healthcare worker with PCR-confirmed SARS-CoV-2 infection or an uninfected control (not recorded which). The sample was whole blood. The chain joins TRBV15 to TRBJ1-1; TRBD1 matches at 8 bases. This chain's CDR3 is CATSRDSGGWTEAFF. The CDR3 region has the DNA TGTGCCACCAGCAGAGATTCAGGGGGCTGGACTGAAGCTTTCTTT.